One sample yielded the 15 T cell receptor beta chains listed below, sequenced in a study of T cells of healthy individuals. Each CDR3 protein is one row after TCRdb ran MiXCR on the 5' RACE reads. Among approximately 58,000 distinct CDR3 sequences, approximately 14% were seen once, and the ten largest hold 15% to 20%. These receptors originate from a human donor in good health.

V usage is TRBV4-1 and J usage is TRBJ2-7; the D is unclear. The germline V gene has CDR1 MGHRA and CDR2 YSYEKL. With 0 bases removed from V and 2 bases from J, the gap between germline ends came to 17 bases. This CDR3 contains 17 residues. The CDR3 reads CASSQDSPSVGTYEQYF. The CDR3 DNA sequence: TGCGCCAGCAGCCAAGATTCTCCCTCCGTGGGGACCTACGAGCAGTACTTC.

This clonotype was found many times. V is TRBV12-3 or TRBV12-4 and J is TRBJ2-3; maybe TRBD2 (6 bases). This CDR3 has 13 amino acids. V lost 5 bases to trimming and J lost 0 bases, with 6 bases between them. The CDR3 DNA is TGTGCCAGCAGTGGGACTAGCACAGATACGCAGTATTTT. Protein sequence: CASSGTSTDTQYF.

This chain links TRBV3-1 with TRBJ2-5; 7 nucleotides align to TRBD1. Per the germline V gene, CDR1 is LGHDT and CDR2 is YNNKEL (reference sequence). The CDR3 is made up of 13 amino acids. The ends lost 5 bases at V and 6 bases at J; junction bases unmatched: 6. The CDR3 bases are TGTGCCAGCAGCATCGACAGGGTGCAGACCCAGTACTTC. Amino acids: CASSIDRVQTQYF.

There are a few counts of this clonotype. This sequence joins TRBV20-1 and TRBJ2-4; 8 bases line up with TRBD2. The CDR3 spans 13 residues. V lost 3 bases, J lost 8 bases, and 6 bases stayed unmatched. Per the germline V gene, CDR1 is DFQATT and CDR2 is SNEGSKA (reference sequence). The CDR3 spells CSARSGGADIQYF. CDR3 DNA sequence: TGCAGTGCTAGGTCCGGGGGGGCGGACATTCAGTACTTC.

This clonotype was found a few times. DNA for the CDR3: TGTGCCAGCAGCGCCGGACAGGGGTTGAACACTGAAGCTTTCTTT. Translation: CASSAGQGLNTEAFF. This chain connects TRBV7-9 to TRBJ1-1; 9 nucleotides match TRBD1. J gave up 0 bases and V 5 bases, and 4 bases lay outside the gene matches. Germline CDR1 reads SEHNR; CDR2 reads FQNEAQ (reference sequence). The CDR3 extends over 15 amino acids. The variable domain in full, completed from reference TRBV7-9 and TRBJ1-1, reads DTGVSQNPRHKITKRGQNVTFRCDPISEHNRLYWYRQTLGQGPEFLTYFQNEAQLEKSRLLSDRFSAERPKGSFSTLEIQRTEQGDSAMYLCASSAGQGLNTEAFFGQGTRLTVV.

This clonotype was counted ten times or more. The chain links TRBV29-1 to TRBJ1-1, with D possibly TRBD1 on 5 matching bases. Germline lookup yields CDR1 SQVTM and CDR2 ANQGSEA. Trimming took off 4 bases at V and 3 bases at J, with 12 bases between the two ends. There are 13 residues in the CDR3. CDR3 DNA: TGCAGCGTTGGGGACCGCTTAGACACTGAAGCTTTCTTT. This gives the protein CSVGDRLDTEAFF.

In the case of this clonotype: A much more abundant neighbour one base away suggests this may be a read error. The chain uses TRBV30 and TRBJ2-3; no reliable D call. CDR3 size: 12 residues. V lost 1 base and J lost 6, with 8 bases in between. Germline assignment: CDR1 GTSNPN and CDR2 SVGIG (reference sequence). The CDR3 spells CAWSGPRDTQYF. Written as DNA, the CDR3 is TGTGCCTGGAGTGGACCCAGGGATACGCAGTATTTT.

This clonotype has ten or more counts. CDR3 protein: CSAWALGEGNTEAFF. The CDR3 nucleotides are TGCAGTGCTTGGGCCTTGGGGGAAGGGAACACTGAAGCTTTCTTT. This chain uses TRBV20-1 with TRBJ1-1; D is perhaps TRBD1 (5 bases). Trimming cost V 5 bases and J 1 base, with 17 bases left between them. The CDR3 totals 15 residues. Germline lookup yields CDR1 DFQATT and CDR2 SNEGSKA (reference sequence).

This clonotype was counted between two and nine times. The CDR3 region is CASTGTSGFSYNEQFF. The CDR3 DNA sequence: TGTGCCAGCACCGGGACTAGCGGATTCTCCTACAATGAGCAGTTCTTC. V is TRBV9 and J is TRBJ2-1; 11 positions match TRBD2. V dropped 6 bases and J dropped 0; count of bases not matched to a gene: 5. Germline loops: CDR1 SGDLS, CDR2 YYNGEE. The CDR3 is 16 amino acids.

The V call is TRBV10-3, the J call TRBJ2-1; 8 nucleotides agree with TRBD1. The CDR3 length is 15 residues. Losses at the gene ends were 10 bases for V and 9 bases for J; bases not matched to a gene: 17. CDR1 is ENHRY, CDR2 SYGVKD, per germline. The CDR3 reads CATYERDRSVGEQFF. As DNA, the CDR3 is TGTGCCACCTACGAGAGGGACAGGTCAGTCGGTGAGCAGTTCTTC.

CDR3 in amino acids: CASSSRVGNTEAFF. DNA for the CDR3: TGTGCCAGCAGCTCCAGGGTTGGGAACACTGAAGCTTTCTTT. The chain is built from TRBV5-5 and TRBJ1-1; possible D gene TRBD1, 5 bases. V was shortened by 3 bases and J by 1 base, with 10 bases between the two germline ends. CDR1 is SGHKS and CDR2 is YYEKEE in the germline V gene (reference sequence). This CDR3 region has 14 residues.

There are a few counts of this clonotype. The rearrangement joins TRBV6-2 or TRBV6-3 to TRBJ2-1, with 7 nucleotides matching TRBD1. There are 15 residues in the CDR3. The junction had 15 bases not matched to a gene; V was cut back by 8 bases and J by 8 bases. Germline values: CDR1 MNHEY, CDR2 SVGEGT. The CDR3 here is CASCTGQAPNDEQFF. DNA of the CDR3: TGTGCCAGCTGTACCGGACAGGCCCCCAATGATGAGCAGTTCTTC.

The table lists this clonotype with many counts. The rearrangement links TRBV18 to TRBJ2-3; 7 bases fit TRBD2. The CDR3 is made up of 13 amino acids. The V gene's germline CDR1 is KGHSH and CDR2 LQKENI. J gave up 2 bases and V 8 bases, and 4 bases lay outside the gene matches. The CDR3 DNA follows: TGTGCCAGCCGCGGGACTAACACAGATACGCAGTATTTT. Residues: CASRGTNTDTQYF.

This clonotype occurred many times. The CDR3 DNA reads TGTGCCAGCAGTTCACTGCCGACACCCCGGGGGCAGTATTTT. This gives the protein CASSSLPTPRGQYF. The chain is built from TRBV6-5 and TRBJ2-3; a weak D match, TRBD2 (5 bases). There are 14 residues in the CDR3. CDR1 is MNHEY and CDR2 is SVGAGI in the germline V gene. V lost 4 bases to trimming and J lost 11 bases, with 19 bases between them.

The count of this clonotype is one. The junction differs from germline at one of its ends, possibly a read error. This sequence joins TRBV20-1 and TRBJ1-2, with TRBD1 identical over 7 bases. Germline-derived CDR1 and CDR2 are DFQATT and SNEGSKA (reference sequence). This CDR3 region has 13 residues. DNA for the CDR3: TGCAGTGCTGCGACCGGGACAGCCTATGGCTACAACTTC. Translation: CSAATGTAYGYNF.